This TCR beta chain was identified during a study of T-cell memory formation after mild COVID-19. Study-level information: Largely, TCR clusters stayed within a single donor. Study-wide results and limits: Pre-infection memory showed some responding clones, and this suggested that cross-reactive memory joined. Whether second-wave clones peaking at day 37 were SARS-CoV-2 specific went unconfirmed. CD4+ clones that contracted lay mainly in CM and EM; CD8+ ones lay in EMRA.

Remarks on this clonotype: Antigen unknown.

TCRdb re-called the 5' RACE reads with MiXCR, one entry per CDR3 protein. The data contain 45,000 to 65,000 distinct CDR3 sequences, approximately 9% of them seen just once; the ten biggest clones take up roughly 10%. Germline lookup yields CDR1 SGDLS and CDR2 YYNGEE. V lost 0 bases, J lost 5 bases, and 12 bases lay in between. The CDR3 length is 14 residues. V gene TRBV9 combines with J gene TRBJ2-7; D possibly corresponds to TRBD2 (5 bases). The TCR was taken from an adult woman who had mild COVID-19 (a few samples of this study predate the infection). Cell type and time point are not known. What was sequenced was PBMCs or a T cell subset sorted from them (not recorded which). CDR3 loop: CASSVGGLGNEQYF. CDR3 nucleotides: TGTGCCAGCAGCGTAGGAGGGCTTGGCAACGAGCAGTACTTC.